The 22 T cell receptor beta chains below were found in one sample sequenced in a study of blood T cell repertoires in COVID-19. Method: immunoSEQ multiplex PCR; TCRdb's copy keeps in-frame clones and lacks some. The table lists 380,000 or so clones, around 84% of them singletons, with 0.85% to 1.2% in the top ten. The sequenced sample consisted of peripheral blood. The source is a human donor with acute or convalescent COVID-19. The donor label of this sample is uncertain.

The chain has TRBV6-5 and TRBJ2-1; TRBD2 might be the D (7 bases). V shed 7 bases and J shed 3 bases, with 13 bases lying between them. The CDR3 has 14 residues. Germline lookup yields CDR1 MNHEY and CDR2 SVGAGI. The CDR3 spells CASNKGGGYNEQFF. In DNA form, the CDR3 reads TGTGCCAGCAACAAGGGAGGGGGCTACAATGAGCAGTTCTTC.

This CDR3 is CASSIALLLRGETQYF. CDR3 in DNA: TGTGCCAGTAGTATAGCCCTCCTACTCAGGGGAGAGACCCAGTACTTC. This chain uses TRBV19 with TRBJ2-5; TRBD1 might be the D (6 bases). CDR3 size: 16 residues. V was clipped by 1 base and J by 4 bases, with 16 bases between them. Germline V gene data show CDR1 as LNHDA and CDR2 as SQIVND (reference sequence).

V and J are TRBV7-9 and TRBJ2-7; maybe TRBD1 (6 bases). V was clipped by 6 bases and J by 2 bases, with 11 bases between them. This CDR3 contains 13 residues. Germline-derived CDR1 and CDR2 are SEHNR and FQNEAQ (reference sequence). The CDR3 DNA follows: TGTGCCAGCAGGGGGGCCAGCGCCTACGAGCAGTACTTC. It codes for CASRGASAYEQYF.

The CDR3 is CASTRDTFSGNTIYF. The CDR3 coding sequence is TGTGCCAGCACCCGGGACACCTTCTCTGGAAACACCATATATTTT. The chain combines TRBV7-2 with TRBJ1-3; tentatively, D is TRBD1 (6 bases). V was trimmed by 7 bases and J by 0 bases, leaving 13 bases between them. CDR1 is SGHTA and CDR2 is FQGNSA in the germline V gene. This CDR3 comprises 15 residues.

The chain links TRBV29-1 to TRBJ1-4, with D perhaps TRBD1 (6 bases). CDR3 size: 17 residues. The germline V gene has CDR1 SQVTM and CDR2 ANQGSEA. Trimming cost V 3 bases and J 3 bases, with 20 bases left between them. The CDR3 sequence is CSVDLWACRGANEKLFF. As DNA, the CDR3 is TGCAGCGTTGACCTCTGGGCCTGCAGGGGAGCTAATGAAAAACTGTTTTTT. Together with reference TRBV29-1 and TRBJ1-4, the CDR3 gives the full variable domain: SAVISQKPSRDICQRGTSLTIQCQVDSQVTMMFWYRQQPGQSLTLIATANQGSEATYESGFVIDKFPISRPNLTFSTLTVSNMSPEDSSIYLCSVDLWACRGANEKLFFGSGTQLSVL.

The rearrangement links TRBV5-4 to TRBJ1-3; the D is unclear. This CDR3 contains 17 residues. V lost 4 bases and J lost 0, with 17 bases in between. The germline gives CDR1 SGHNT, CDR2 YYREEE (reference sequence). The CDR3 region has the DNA TGTGCCAGCAGCACGGAGGGCATCGGAGGCTCTGGAAACACCATATATTTT. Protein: CASSTEGIGGSGNTIYF. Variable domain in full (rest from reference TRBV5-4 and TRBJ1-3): ETGVTQSPTHLIKTRGQQVTLRCSSQSGHNTVSWYQQALGQGPQFIFQYYREEENGRGNFPPRFSGLQFPNYSSELNVNALELDDSALYLCASSTEGIGGSGNTIYFGEGSWLTVV.

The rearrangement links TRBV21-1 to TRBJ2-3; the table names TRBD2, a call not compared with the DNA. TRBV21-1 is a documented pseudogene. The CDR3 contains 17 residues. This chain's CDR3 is CASSNRSGLAEKATQYF. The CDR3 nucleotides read TGTGCCAGCAGCAACCGATCGGGACTAGCGGAAAAAGCCACGCAGTATTTT.

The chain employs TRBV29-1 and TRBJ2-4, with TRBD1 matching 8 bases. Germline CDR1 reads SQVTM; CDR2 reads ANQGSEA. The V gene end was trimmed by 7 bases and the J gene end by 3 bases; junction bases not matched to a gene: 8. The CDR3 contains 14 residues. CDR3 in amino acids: CSAGTGSGKNIQYF. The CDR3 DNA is TGCAGCGCTGGGACAGGCAGTGGCAAAAACATTCAGTACTTC. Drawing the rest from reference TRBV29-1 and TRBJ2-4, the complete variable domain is SAVISQKPSRDICQRGTSLTIQCQVDSQVTMMFWYRQQPGQSLTLIATANQGSEATYESGFVIDKFPISRPNLTFSTLTVSNMSPEDSSIYLCSAGTGSGKNIQYFGAGTRLSVL.

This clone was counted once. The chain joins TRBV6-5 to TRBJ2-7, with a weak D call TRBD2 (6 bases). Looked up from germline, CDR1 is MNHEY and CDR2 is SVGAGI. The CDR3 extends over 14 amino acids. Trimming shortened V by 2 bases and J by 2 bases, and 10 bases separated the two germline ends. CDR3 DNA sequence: TGTGCCAGCAGTTACAGGACTACTGCCTACGAGCAGTACTTC. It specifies CASSYRTTAYEQYF.

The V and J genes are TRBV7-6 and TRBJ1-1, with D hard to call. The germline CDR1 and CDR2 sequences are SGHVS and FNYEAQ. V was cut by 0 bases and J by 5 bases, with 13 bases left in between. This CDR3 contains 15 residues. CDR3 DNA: TGTGCCAGCAGCTTAGCCGGGGATTTATGGACTGAAGCTTTCTTT. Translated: CASSLAGDLWTEAFF.

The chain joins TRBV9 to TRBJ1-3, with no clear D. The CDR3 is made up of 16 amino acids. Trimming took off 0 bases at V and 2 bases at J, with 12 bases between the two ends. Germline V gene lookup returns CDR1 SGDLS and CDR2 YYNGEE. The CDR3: CASSVAELSTGNTIYF. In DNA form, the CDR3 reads TGTGCCAGCAGCGTAGCTGAGCTTTCAACTGGAAACACCATATATTTT. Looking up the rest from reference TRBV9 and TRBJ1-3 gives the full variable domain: DSGVTQTPKHLITATGQRVTLRCSPRSGDLSVYWYQQSLDQGLQFLIQYYNGEERAKGNILERFSAQQFPDLHSELNLSSLELGDSALYFCASSVAELSTGNTIYFGEGSWLTVV.

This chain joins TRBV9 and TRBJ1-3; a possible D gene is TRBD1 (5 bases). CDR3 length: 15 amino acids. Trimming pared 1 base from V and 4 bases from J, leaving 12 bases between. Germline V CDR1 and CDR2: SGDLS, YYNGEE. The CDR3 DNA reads TGTGCCAGCAGCGTATCGACAGCCCGAGGAAACACCATATATTTT. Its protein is CASSVSTARGNTIYF.

CDR3 sequence: CASRLLRAEGTEAFF. The CDR3 DNA is TGTGCCAGCAGACTACTTAGGGCGGAGGGCACTGAAGCTTTCTTT. V gene TRBV27 combines with J gene TRBJ1-1; unclear D gene. V lost 6 bases and J lost 4, with 18 bases in between. The CDR3 is 15 amino acids. CDR1 and CDR2 (germline): MNHEY, SMNVEV (reference sequence).

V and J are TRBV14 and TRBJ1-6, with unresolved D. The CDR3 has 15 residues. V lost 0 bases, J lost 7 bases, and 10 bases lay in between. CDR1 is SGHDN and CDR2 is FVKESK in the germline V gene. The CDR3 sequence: CASSQETGGNSPLHF. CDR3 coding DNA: TGTGCCAGCAGCCAAGAGACCGGAGGGAATTCACCCCTCCACTTT.

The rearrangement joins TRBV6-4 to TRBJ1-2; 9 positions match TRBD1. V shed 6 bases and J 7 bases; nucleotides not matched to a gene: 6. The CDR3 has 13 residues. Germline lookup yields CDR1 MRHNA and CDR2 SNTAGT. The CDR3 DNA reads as TGTGCCAGCAGGCCACAGGGGGCGAGTGGCTACACCTTC. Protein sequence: CASRPQGASGYTF.

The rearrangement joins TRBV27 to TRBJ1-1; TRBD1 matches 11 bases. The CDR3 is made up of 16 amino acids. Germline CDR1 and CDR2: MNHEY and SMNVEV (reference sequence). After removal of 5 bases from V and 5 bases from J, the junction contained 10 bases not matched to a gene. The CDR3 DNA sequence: TGTGCCAGCAGTACCAAGGACAGGGGGCATCGGACTGAAGCTTTCTTT. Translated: CASSTKDRGHRTEAFF.

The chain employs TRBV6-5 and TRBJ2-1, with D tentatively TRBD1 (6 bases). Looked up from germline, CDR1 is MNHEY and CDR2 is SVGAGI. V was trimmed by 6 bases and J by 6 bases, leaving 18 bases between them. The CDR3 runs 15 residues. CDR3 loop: CASRIQGGSRNEQFF. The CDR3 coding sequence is TGTGCCAGCAGAATACAGGGTGGGTCTCGCAATGAGCAGTTCTTC.

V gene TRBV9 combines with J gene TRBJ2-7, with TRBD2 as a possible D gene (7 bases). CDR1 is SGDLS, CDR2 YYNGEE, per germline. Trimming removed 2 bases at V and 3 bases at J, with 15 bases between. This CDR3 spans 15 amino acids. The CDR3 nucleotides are TGTGCCAGCAGCGTCGGGGGCGGGGGAGGCTACGAGCAGTACTTC. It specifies CASSVGGGGGYEQYF.

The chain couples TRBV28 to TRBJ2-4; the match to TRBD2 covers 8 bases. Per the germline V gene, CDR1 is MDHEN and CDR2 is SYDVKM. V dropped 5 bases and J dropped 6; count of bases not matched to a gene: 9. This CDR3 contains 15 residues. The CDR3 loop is CASSRTGGHGNIQYF. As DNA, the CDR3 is TGTGCCAGCAGTCGGACGGGGGGGCACGGAAACATTCAGTACTTC.

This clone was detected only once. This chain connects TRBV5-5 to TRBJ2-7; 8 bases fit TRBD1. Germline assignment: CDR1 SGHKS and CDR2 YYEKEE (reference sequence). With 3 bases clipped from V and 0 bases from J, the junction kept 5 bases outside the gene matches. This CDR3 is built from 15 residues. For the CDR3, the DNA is TGTGCCAGCAGCTACCGGACAGGGATCTCCTACGAGCAGTACTTC. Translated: CASSYRTGISYEQYF. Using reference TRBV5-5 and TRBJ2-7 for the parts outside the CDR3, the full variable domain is DAGVTQSPTHLIKTRGQQVTLRCSPISGHKSVSWYQQVLGQGPQFIFQYYEKEERGRGNFPDRFSARQFPNYSSELNVNALLLGDSALYLCASSYRTGISYEQYFGPGTRLTVT.

CDR3 loop: CASSFPRTKQFF. The CDR3, as DNA: TGTGCCAGCAGTTTTCCCCGGACTAAGCAGTTCTTC. This rearrangement joins TRBV12-3 or TRBV12-4 to TRBJ2-1; maybe TRBD2 (6 bases). With 3 bases removed from V and 11 bases from J, the gap between germline ends came to 11 bases. The CDR3 runs 12 residues.

Here the CDR3 DNA reads TGTGCCTGGAGCCAGACTAGCGGGGGGGTTGGTACGCAGTATTTT. Amino acids: CAWSQTSGGVGTQYF. The J gene is TRBJ2-3, the V gene TRBV30; 14 nucleotides agree with TRBD2. Looked up from germline, CDR1 is GTSNPN and CDR2 is SVGIG (reference sequence). CDR3 length: 15 amino acids. V lost 3 bases, J lost 8 bases, and 7 bases stayed unmatched. Full variable domain (missing parts from reference TRBV30 and TRBJ2-3): SQTIHQWPATLVQPVGSPLSLECTVEGTSNPNLYWYRQAAGRGLQLLFYSVGIGQISSEVPQNLSASRPQDRQFILSSKKLLLSDSGFYLCAWSQTSGGVGTQYFGPGTRLTVL.